The rows below give T cell receptor beta chains drawn from one sample of a study of CD4 T cells in relation to SARS-CoV-2 and coronaviruses. Antigens of these TCRs are unknown. Clones were sequenced by immunoSEQ multiplex PCR, and TCRdb holds only the in-frame ones, with some missing. The top ten hold 20% to 25% of the sample, which has some 19,000 clones, about three quarters seen once. Material for sequencing was CD4+ T cells from PBMCs, cultured in vitro. These receptors were taken from a human donor in good health. Each CDR3 is given with its conserved first and last residue. The D gene is left open where the match is weak. The size field is filled for only some rows; it gives once, few, many or a size class.

.	.	TRBV25-1	TRBJ1-2	TGTGCCAGCAGTGCAGACTCCCCCGGCTATTTGAATGGCTACACCTTC	CASSADSPGYLNGYTF
TRBD2	.	TRBV7-3	TRBJ2-3	TGTGCCAGCAGCCTAAGATACGCGGGAGTTGCGTCGAATACGCAGTATTTT	CASSLRYAGVASNTQYF
.	.	TRBV6-5	TRBJ2-5	TGTGCCAGCAGCGTCACCGGGACAAGCCAAGAGACCCAGTACTTC	CASSVTGTSQETQYF
.	.	TRBV5-1	TRBJ2-2	TGCGCCAGCAGCCCGTCTGGGGGAGGAACCGGGGAGCTGTTTTTT	CASSPSGGGTGELFF
.	once	TRBV2	TRBJ2-5	TGTGCCAGCAGTCAGAACCAAAGGGAGACCCAGTACTTC	CASSQNQRETQYF
TRBD2	.	TRBV3-1/TRBV3-2	TRBJ2-2	TGTGCCAGCAGCCAAGGGCTAGCGGGGAACACCGGGGAGCTGTTTTTT	CASSQGLAGNTGELFF
TRBD2	.	TRBV9	TRBJ2-5	TGTGCCAGCAGCCCAAGACGGCTAGCGGGGCGGGCGACCCAGTACTTC	CASSPRRLAGRATQYF
.	.	TRBV5-4	TRBJ1-6	TGTGCCAGCAGCTTGACAGGGTACAATTCACCCCTCCACTTT	CASSLTGYNSPLHF
TRBD1	.	TRBV30	TRBJ2-1	TGTGCCTGGGGCCCGGGACAGGGTAGATGGAATGAGCAGTTCTTC	CAWGPGQGRWNEQFF
.	.	TRBV20-1	TRBJ2-7	TGCAGTGCTAGCTCCGGGTACGAGCAGTACTTC	CSASSGYEQYF
.	few	TRBV7-8	TRBJ1-3	TGTGCCAGCAGCCCCATAAGGGGGGAAGGAAACACCATATATTTT	CASSPIRGEGNTIYF
.	.	TRBV19	TRBJ1-5	TGTGCCAGTCGTACGGGGGAATTCGGCAATCAGCCCCAGCATTTT	CASRTGEFGNQPQHF
.	.	TRBV5-5	TRBJ2-5	TGTGCCAGCAGCCTCCTGGGACGCCAAGAGACCCAGTACTTC	CASSLLGRQETQYF
TRBD1	.	TRBV18	TRBJ2-7	TGTGCCAGCTCCCTGGGACAGGGGGCTTACGAGCAGTACTTC	CASSLGQGAYEQYF
TRBD1	.	TRBV7-2	TRBJ1-2	TGTGCCAGCAGCCCGTCCCGGGACAGTTATGGCTACACCTTC	CASSPSRDSYGYTF
.	.	TRBV6-5	TRBJ2-3	TGTGCCAGCAGTTCCCTATACCGAGATACGCAGTATTTT	CASSSLYRDTQYF
.	.	TRBV25-1	TRBJ2-7	TGTGCCTCCCAGGGGACTTTTTTCGCCGGCGAGCAGTACTTC	CASQGTFFAGEQYF
TRBD1	.	TRBV2	TRBJ1-1	TGTGCCAGCAGAGGACAGGGAATGGGTGAAGCTTTCTTT	CASRGQGMGEAFF
TRBD2	once	TRBV9	TRBJ2-3	TGTGCCAGCAGCCCCCGGGGAGCGGGGGGTCCCACAGATACGCAGTATTTT	CASSPRGAGGPTDTQYF
.	.	TRBV9	TRBJ2-6	TGTGCCAGCAGCGCAAGCTCTGGGGCCAACGTCCTGACTTTC	CASSASSGANVLTF
.	once	TRBV10-2	TRBJ1-5	TGCGCCAGCAGTGAGATCAGGGGCGGAAGTCAGCCCCAGCATTTT	CASSEIRGGSQPQHF
TRBD2	.	TRBV9	TRBJ2-7	TGTGCCAGCAGCGCCAAACCTCTAGCGGGGGGGACTTACGAGCAGTACTTC	CASSAKPLAGGTYEQYF
.	.	TRBV3-1/TRBV3-2	TRBJ2-1	TGTGCCAGCAGCCCTCGGCGGGACAATGAGCAGTTCTTC	CASSPRRDNEQFF
.	.	TRBV30	TRBJ2-1	TGTGCCTGGAGTTCTACGGTCGGCACTGAGCAGTTCTTC	CAWSSTVGTEQFF
TRBD2	.	TRBV29-1	TRBJ2-5	TGCAGCGTTGATGTAACTAGCGGGAGGAGGGAGACCCAGTACTTC	CSVDVTSGRRETQYF
.	.	TRBV7-2	TRBJ1-3	TGTGCCAGCAGCCCCGGGGGGTCTGGAAACACCATATATTTT	CASSPGGSGNTIYF
TRBD2	.	TRBV5-1	TRBJ2-3	TGCGCCAGCAGCACGGAGGTAGCGGGGGGAACAGATACGCAGTATTTT	CASSTEVAGGTDTQYF
.	.	TRBV7-9	TRBJ1-2	TGTGCCAGCAGCTCCGCCTTGATCTATGGCTACACCTTC	CASSSALIYGYTF
.	.	TRBV29-1	TRBJ2-1	TGCAGCGTTGACGGACAGCCCTCTACCTCCTACAATGAGCAGTTCTTC	CSVDGQPSTSYNEQFF
TRBD2	once	TRBV6-2/TRBV6-3	TRBJ2-5	TGTGCCAGCAGTGAGACTCGGAGCGGGGGGGAGACCCAGTACTTC	CASSETRSGGETQYF
.	.	TRBV7-2	TRBJ1-5	TGTGCCAGCAGCTTAGTGGCTGGCAGCAATCAGCCCCAGCATTTT	CASSLVAGSNQPQHF
.	.	TRBV12-3/TRBV12-4	TRBJ1-2	TGTGCCAGCAGATCCACAGCGTACCATGGCTACACCTTC	CASRSTAYHGYTF
.	.	TRBV7-9	TRBJ1-1	TGTGCCAGCAGACTAGGCGGCTTGAACACTGAAGCTTTCTTT	CASRLGGLNTEAFF
TRBD2	.	TRBV15	TRBJ2-7	TGTGCCACGAGGACTAGCGCTTACCGCGAGCAGTACTTC	CATRTSAYREQYF
.	few	TRBV2	TRBJ2-6	TGTGCCAGCAGTGGTCAGGGTTCTGGGGCCAACGTCCTGACTTTC	CASSGQGSGANVLTF
TRBD2	.	TRBV19	TRBJ2-5	TGTGCCAGTACCCCCCAAGCGGGGGTCCAAGAGACCCAGTACTTC	CASTPQAGVQETQYF
TRBD2	.	TRBV30	TRBJ2-7	TGTGCCTGGAGTGTGGCACTAGCGGGAGGCGAGCAGTACTTC	CAWSVALAGGEQYF
.	.	TRBV7-9	TRBJ2-5	TGTGCCAGCAGCTTAGGGGGATCAGCCGAGACCCAGTACTTC	CASSLGGSAETQYF
.	.	TRBV23-1	TRBJ2-1	TGCGCCAGCAGTCATGAGTTCTACAATGAGCAGTTCTTC	CASSHEFYNEQFF
.	.	TRBV6-1	TRBJ2-1	TGTGCCAGCAGTGATAAGACGGAGAGCTACAATGAGCAGTTCTTC	CASSDKTESYNEQFF
.	.	TRBV4-1	TRBJ1-2	TGCGCCAGCAGCCAAGAGCTCGACAGCCTATATGGCTACACCTTC	CASSQELDSLYGYTF
.	.	TRBV5-4	TRBJ2-5	TGTGCCAGCAGCCTCAGGGGGGCGGAGACCCAGTACTTC	CASSLRGAETQYF
.	.	TRBV5-1	TRBJ1-1	TGCGCCAGCAGCTTGGCAGGGAGAAGTGAAGCTTTCTTT	CASSLAGRSEAFF
.	.	TRBV4-3	TRBJ1-1	TGCGCCAGCAGCCAACCGAAGACTACAGGGAACACTGAAGCTTTCTTT	CASSQPKTTGNTEAFF
.	.	TRBV29-1	TRBJ2-2	TGCAGCGTTGTAGGGACCGTGAACACCGGGGAGCTGTTTTTT	CSVVGTVNTGELFF
.	once	TRBV27	TRBJ2-7	TGTGCCAGCAGCCTGACCCCACACGACGAGCAGTACTTC	CASSLTPHDEQYF
.	.	TRBV28	TRBJ1-6	TGTGCCAGCAGTCCCGGAGGGGGTAGCTATCGTTCACCCCTCCACTTT	CASSPGGGSYRSPLHF
.	.	TRBV6-5	TRBJ2-7	TGTGCCAGCAGTTACCCAGGGACCTACGAGCAGTACTTC	CASSYPGTYEQYF
TRBD1	.	TRBV6-5	TRBJ1-5	TGTGCCAGCAGTTCATACGGACAGGGCGATCAGCCCCAGCATTTT	CASSSYGQGDQPQHF
.	.	TRBV5-4	TRBJ1-2	TGTGCCAGCAGCTCCCTAGGAAGCTACACCTTC	CASSSLGSYTF
.	.	TRBV7-3	TRBJ2-3	TGTGCCAGCAGCCTAGGTCGAGGGAGCACAGATACGCAGTATTTT	CASSLGRGSTDTQYF
.	few	TRBV4-3	TRBJ1-5	TGCGCCAGCAGCCAAGATTGGCATGGGCCTAATCAGCCCCAGCATTTT	CASSQDWHGPNQPQHF
TRBD1	.	TRBV27	TRBJ1-1	TGTGCCAGCAGTTACAGACAGGGAACTGAAGCTTTCTTT	CASSYRQGTEAFF